This TCR beta chain was found in a study of T cell responses to AZD1222 COVID-19 vaccine. Study-wide context: It was second doses at about 4 or about 12 weeks that were pooled.

The V gene's germline CDR1 is SGDLS and CDR2 YYNGEE. Trimming cost V 4 bases and J 6 bases, with 21 bases left between them. This CDR3 is 16 amino acids long. Whole-study findings and limits: CD4 TCRs linked to vaccination spanned spike, dominating at 160-218 and 743-854. The repertoires were collected only after the peak T cell response.

Worth noting for this clone: Its antigen is as yet unknown.

Using immunoSEQ multiplex PCR, the repertoire was profiled, and TCRdb retains in-frame clones only, with some absent. The sample lists 95,000 to 100,000 clones, over 75% seen once, with about 1.5% in the top ten. V gene TRBV9 combines with J gene TRBJ2-3, with D maybe TRBD1 (5 bases). Sequencing was performed on peripheral blood, taken on day 0 of AZD1222 vaccination. The receptor was derived from an adult in good health. The CDR3: CASSPVGAAALDTQYF. The CDR3, as DNA: TGTGCCAGCAGCCCCGTTGGGGCCGCTGCCCTCGATACGCAGTATTTT. Full variable domain (rest looked up from reference TRBV9 and TRBJ2-3): DSGVTQTPKHLITATGQRVTLRCSPRSGDLSVYWYQQSLDQGLQFLIQYYNGEERAKGNILERFSAQQFPDLHSELNLSSLELGDSALYFCASSPVGAAALDTQYFGPGTRLTVL.